These 26 T cell receptor beta chains came from one sample sequenced in a study of identical twins. TCRdb re-derived calls from the 5' RACE reads in MiXCR, one entry per CDR3 protein. The sample lists some 600,000 distinct CDR3 sequences, under 8.5% occurring once. The same data also contributed to another study, on yellow fever vaccine responses in identical twins.

The sequencing input was PBMCs. These receptors were obtained from a woman aged 18-35 years in good health.

This rearrangement joins TRBV28 to TRBJ1-2; D unresolved. The germline V gene has CDR1 MDHEN and CDR2 SYDVKM. This CDR3 has 13 residues. V lost 2 bases to trimming and J lost 8 bases, with 12 bases between them. CDR3 sequence (DNA): TGTGCCAGCAGTTTAGCATTCAGGCAAGGCTACACCTTC. Its protein is CASSLAFRQGYTF.

The chain is built from TRBV28 and TRBJ1-2; D not resolved. The CDR3 is 13 amino acids. V shed 7 bases and J shed 8 bases, with 17 bases lying between them. Germline V gene sequence: CDR1 MDHEN, CDR2 SYDVKM. The CDR3 DNA is TGTGCCAGCACCCTTAGGGCCCCGAAGGGCTACACCTTC. Translating gives CASTLRAPKGYTF.

This clonotype has more than one count but fewer than ten. The gene calls are TRBV5-4 and TRBJ1-1; TRBD1 matches 9 bases. This CDR3 comprises 18 residues. Germline loops: CDR1 SGHNT, CDR2 YYREEE (reference sequence). The V and J ends lost 2 bases and 4 bases, in that order; junction bases with no gene match: 15. The CDR3 DNA is TGTGCCAGCAGCTTACCGGGACAGGGTTTTTTTTCGTCCACTGAAGCTTTCTTT. This codes for CASSLPGQGFFSSTEAFF.

This clonotype turned up a few times. The V gene is TRBV5-1, the J gene TRBJ2-1; 10 bases fit TRBD2. The CDR3 sequence is 15 residues long. Trimming took 5 bases from V and 5 from J; bases not matched to a gene: 7. Per germline, CDR1 SGHRS and CDR2 YFSETQ. The CDR3 loop reads CASRTGTSVNNEQFF. The CDR3 DNA reads as TGCGCCAGCAGGACCGGGACTAGCGTCAACAATGAGCAGTTCTTC.

The chain recombines TRBV6-1 with TRBJ1-2; D is perhaps TRBD1 (6 bases). Germline CDR1 MNHNS, CDR2 SASEGT. The CDR3 length is 15 residues. V was clipped by 3 bases and J by 5 bases, with 16 bases between them. This CDR3 is CASSEAGTITYGYTF. CDR3 nucleotides: TGTGCCAGCAGTGAGGCCGGGACAATTACTTATGGCTACACCTTC.

The V and J genes are TRBV29-1 and TRBJ2-1; D gene uncertain. This CDR3 is built from 10 residues. Germline V gene sequence: CDR1 SQVTM, CDR2 ANQGSEA. With 5 bases removed from V and 6 bases from J, the gap between germline ends came to 5 bases. The chain's CDR3 is CSVMSNEQFF. The CDR3 bases are TGCAGCGTTATGAGCAATGAGCAGTTCTTC.

The genes are TRBV2 and TRBJ2-1; D is perhaps TRBD2 (6 bases). The germline V gene has CDR1 SNHLY and CDR2 FYNNEI. CDR3 length equals 14 residues. Trimming removed 5 bases from V and 6 bases from J, with 14 bases in between. The CDR3 DNA follows: TGTGCCAGCAGTTTGCGGGAATTTGCCAATGAGCAGTTCTTC. It specifies CASSLREFANEQFF.

The chain employs TRBV15 and TRBJ2-1; 16 bases agree with TRBD2. Germline CDR1 reads LNHNV; CDR2 reads YYDKDF (reference sequence). The CDR3 runs to 18 residues. V shed 2 bases, J shed 6 bases, and the junction held 7 bases outside the gene matches. The CDR3 here is CATSRLGLAGGPGNEQFF. The CDR3 coding sequence is TGTGCCACCAGCAGACTGGGACTAGCGGGAGGGCCCGGCAATGAGCAGTTCTTC. Based on the CDR3 plus reference TRBV15 and TRBJ2-1, the full variable domain is DAMVIQNPRYQVTQFGKPVTLSCSQTLNHNVMYWYQQKSSQAPKLLFHYYDKDFNNEADTPDNFQSRRPNTSFCFLDIRSPGLGDTAMYLCATSRLGLAGGPGNEQFFGPGTRLTVL.

This clonotype was recorded at least ten times. The chain has TRBV28 and TRBJ2-1; TRBD2 aligns across 10 bases. The CDR3 runs 14 residues. CDR1 is MDHEN, CDR2 SYDVKM, per germline. After removal of 7 bases from V and 8 bases from J, the junction contained 8 bases not matched to a gene. DNA of the CDR3: TGTGCCAGCACCCCTAGCGGGAGTGGGGATGAGCAGTTCTTC. It codes for CASTPSGSGDEQFF. Full variable domain (remainder filled in from reference TRBV28 and TRBJ2-1): DVKVTQSSRYLVKRTGEKVFLECVQDMDHENMFWYRQDPGLGLRLIYFSYDVKMKEKGDIPEGYSVSREKKERFSLILESASTNQTSMYLCASTPSGSGDEQFFGPGTRLTVL.

In this sample, this clonotype turned up a few times. The rearrangement joins TRBV3-1 to TRBJ2-7, with D hard to call. In germline, CDR1 is LGHDT, CDR2 YNNKEL (reference sequence). CDR3 length equals 12 residues. The ends were cut back, 1 base at V and 2 bases at J, with 3 bases in the middle. In DNA form, the CDR3 reads TGTGCCAGCAGCCAAGTCCCCTACGAGCAGTACGTC. It yields the protein CASSQVPYEQYV.

The genes are TRBV11-1 and TRBJ2-1; 7 bases are a match to TRBD2. V gave up 1 base and J gave up 4 bases; unmatched junction bases: 13. The length of the CDR3 is 18 residues. CDR1 is SGHAT, CDR2 FQDESV, per germline (reference sequence). CDR3 DNA: TGTGCCAGCAGCTTAGAGGGGTTGCGGGAGACCAAATACAATGAGCAGTTCTTC. It is translated as CASSLEGLRETKYNEQFF.

This clonotype was found a few times. The chain combines TRBV7-2 with TRBJ1-2; 8 nucleotides align to TRBD1. The CDR3 consists of 17 residues. Per the germline V gene, CDR1 is SGHTA and CDR2 is FQGNSA. J gave up 6 bases and V 3 bases, and 15 bases lay outside the gene matches. This CDR3 is CASSFPRTGSWKDGYTF. The CDR3 region has the DNA TGTGCCAGCAGCTTCCCTAGGACAGGGTCATGGAAGGATGGCTACACCTTC.

This clonotype showed up many times. The chain joins TRBV27 to TRBJ2-5; D is ambiguous. This CDR3 region has 14 residues. V shed 5 bases and J shed 5 bases, with 15 bases lying between them. Germline CDR1 reads MNHEY; CDR2 reads SMNVEV (reference sequence). CDR3 sequence: CASSTRKPGETQYF. CDR3 nucleotide sequence: TGTGCCAGCAGTACCAGGAAGCCAGGCGAGACCCAGTACTTC.

The chain combines TRBV5-1 with TRBJ2-3, with a tentative D call TRBD2 (6 bases). The CDR3 is 14 residues long. V was shortened by 4 bases and J by 3 bases, with 12 bases between the two germline ends. CDR1 and CDR2 (germline): SGHRS, YFSETQ. CDR3 protein: CASSTGLKTDTQYF. CDR3 DNA: TGCGCCAGCAGCACGGGACTGAAAACAGATACGCAGTATTTT.

This sequence joins TRBV27 and TRBJ1-2; TRBD1 agrees at 7 bases. CDR1 is MNHEY, CDR2 SMNVEV, per germline (reference sequence). V trimming: 1 base; J trimming: 8 bases; junction bases outside the gene matches: 13. The CDR3 covers 16 residues. CDR3 coding DNA: TGTGCCAGCAGTTTATTGCAGGGGGACGCGGTACGAGGCTACACCTTC. It translates to CASSLLQGDAVRGYTF.

This clonotype was counted a few times. The J gene is TRBJ2-7, the V gene TRBV28, with 8 bases lining up with TRBD2. This CDR3 contains 14 residues. CDR1 and CDR2 (germline): MDHEN, SYDVKM. Trimming at V came to 1 base and at J to 2 bases, leaving 1 base not matched to a gene. The CDR3 DNA sequence: TGTGCCAGCAGTTTATTGCGGGAGGCCTACGAGCAGTACTTC. This sequence encodes CASSLLREAYEQYF.

This clonotype has at least ten counts. V and J are TRBV4-2 and TRBJ2-1; D gene ambiguous. In germline, CDR1 is LGHNA, CDR2 YNFKEQ. V lost 2 bases and J 6 bases, leaving 8 bases between the germline ends. The CDR3 is made up of 13 amino acids. DNA of the CDR3: TGTGCCAGCAGCCAATTGTCTAGCAATGAGCAGTTCTTC. It specifies CASSQLSSNEQFF.

The V call is TRBV11-2, the J call TRBJ1-6; possibly TRBD1 for D (6 bases). Germline CDR1 is SGHAT and CDR2 is FQNNGV. Trimming removed 7 bases at V and 3 bases at J, with 22 bases between. The CDR3 has 18 amino acids. The CDR3 region is CASKISGIQGSYNSPLHF. The CDR3 nucleotides are TGTGCCAGCAAGATTAGTGGGATACAGGGTAGCTATAATTCACCCCTCCACTTT.

This clonotype was detected only a few times. This rearrangement joins TRBV7-2 to TRBJ1-6, with a weak D call TRBD1 (6 bases). V was pared by 0 bases and J by 7 bases, with 10 bases between. The CDR3 extends over 15 amino acids. Germline CDR1 reads SGHTA; CDR2 reads FQGNSA. DNA for the CDR3: TGTGCCAGCAGCTTAGCTGGACAGACAAATTCACCCCTCCACTTT. It yields the protein CASSLAGQTNSPLHF.

This chain links TRBV11-2 with TRBJ1-2; the D gene is possibly TRBD1 (5 bases). The CDR3 sequence is 16 residues long. The germline CDR1 and CDR2 sequences are SGHAT and FQNNGV. V was cut by 4 bases and J by 3 bases, with 18 bases left in between. The CDR3 loop reads CASSSSGTWRDYGYTF. CDR3 nucleotides: TGTGCCAGCAGCTCCTCCGGGACTTGGAGGGACTATGGCTACACCTTC.

A few counts support this clonotype. The chain links TRBV20-1 to TRBJ2-1; D not certain. CDR3 length equals 10 residues. Trimming shortened V by 0 bases and J by 9 bases, and 3 bases separated the two germline ends. The germline V gene encodes CDR1 DFQATT and CDR2 SNEGSKA (reference sequence). The CDR3: CSAREAEQFF. The DNA for the CDR3 is TGCAGTGCTAGAGAGGCTGAGCAGTTCTTC.

This clonotype turned up a few times. The chain recombines TRBV10-3 with TRBJ2-5, with a tentative D call TRBD2 (6 bases). The CDR3 spans 14 residues. The germline V and J ends were trimmed by 6 bases and 5 bases, with 16 bases remaining between them. CDR1 and CDR2 from the germline V gene are ENHRY and SYGVKD. CDR3 sequence reads: CAIRGNGRSETQYF. The CDR3 region has the DNA TGTGCCATCAGGGGGAATGGGAGGTCGGAGACCCAGTACTTC.

The chain joins TRBV29-1 to TRBJ1-1; no clear D gene. Trimming took 6 bases from V and 0 from J, leaving 11 bases between them. Germline V lookup: CDR1 SQVTM, CDR2 ANQGSEA. This CDR3 is built from 13 residues. For the CDR3, the DNA is TGCAGCGTAGGCGGTTGGGTGAACACTGAAGCTTTCTTT. Translating it yields CSVGGWVNTEAFF.

V and J are TRBV2 and TRBJ1-6; 7 bases are a match to TRBD1. The germline V gene encodes CDR1 SNHLY and CDR2 FYNNEI. The CDR3 loop spans 16 amino acids. V lost 1 base, J lost 5 bases, and 5 bases stayed unmatched. Here the CDR3 reads CASSEVGQAHNSPLHF. CDR3 in DNA: TGTGCCAGCAGTGAAGTCGGACAGGCACATAATTCACCCCTCCACTTT. Based on the CDR3 plus reference TRBV2 and TRBJ1-6, the full variable domain is EPEVTQTPSHQVTQMGQEVILRCVPISNHLYFYWYRQILGQKVEFLVSFYNNEISEKSEIFDDQFSVERPDGSNFTLKIRSTKLEDSAMYFCASSEVGQAHNSPLHFGNGTRLTVT.

The table lists this clonotype with many counts. The chain links TRBV10-3 to TRBJ1-5, with D possibly being TRBD1 (6 bases). Germline V gives CDR1 ENHRY, CDR2 SYGVKD. CDR3 size: 15 residues. Trimming removed 6 bases at V and 3 bases at J, with 15 bases between. This CDR3 is CAISPQGWDNQPQHF. DNA for the CDR3: TGTGCCATCAGCCCACAGGGATGGGACAATCAGCCCCAGCATTTT.

The genes are TRBV27 and TRBJ2-5; 9 positions agree with TRBD2. Germline V gene sequence: CDR1 MNHEY, CDR2 SMNVEV (reference sequence). J gave up 5 bases and V 6 bases, and 10 bases lay outside the gene matches. This CDR3 contains 15 residues. The CDR3 DNA sequence: TGTGCCAGCAGCCTCTTTAGCGGGAGTGGTGAGACCCAGTACTTC. Its translation: CASSLFSGSGETQYF.